This TCR beta chain emerged from a study of T cells expressing NK-cell markers (dated by TCRdb to the early 2020s). Regarding the study in general: Three sorted T-cell subsets (CD3+CD56+NKG2C+, CD3+CD56+NKG2C- and CD3+CD56-NKG2C+) from several donors had their TCR beta-chain repertoires profiled. Among the eight sequenced donors, seven were HCMV-seropositive and one was HCMV-seronegative. All eight donors whose samples were sequenced were randomly selected healthy volunteers, three of them men and five women. Illumina HiSeq 2000/2500, MiSeq or NextSeq was used to sequence libraries as 2 x 150 bp reads.

The instrument given in TCRdb is Illumina HiSeq 2000. TCR beta cDNA libraries were prepared using 5'RACE template switching, which introduced a universal primer site and unique molecular identifiers. cDNA synthesis was primed from the TCR beta constant segment and was followed by two successive PCR amplification steps. The published analysis was carried out like this. MIGEC was used to demultiplex reads and group reads by UMI, and MiTCR was used to assemble and quantify clonotypes. Only TCR cDNA sequences supported by at least two reads were kept to exclude erroneous sequences. The tcR package was used for downstream repertoire analysis, and clonotypes were matched between fractions using CDR3 nucleotide sequence together with V segment. VDJmatch was used to annotate antigen specificity against VDJdb, with one amino acid substitution in CDR3 allowed. After the reads were reprocessed by TCRdb, one entry was made per CDR3 protein sequence, with no DNA. None of the V and J calls come from the authors' own analysis; TCRdb made them. This sample's table lists 250,000 to 300,000 distinct CDR3 sequences. Together, the top ten hold around 0.4% of the sample.

On the study overall, not on this receptor specifically: In several donors, the dominant CD3+CD56+NKG2C+ clonotypes were found to rank among the top 10 CD8+ clonotypes and to make up about 1.0-7.5% of CD8+ T cells. Whether the expanded NKG2C-expressing T cell clones were specific for HCMV antigens was left unclear. Those dominant clonotypes were again the most abundant among CD3+CD56-NKG2C+ cells in a few donors, at about 28.3-60.1%.

Regarding this clonotype: Its specific antigen is unknown.

A commercial ELISA kit detecting HCMV-specific IgG in serum was used to determine HCMV serostatus. Ficoll density gradient centrifugation was used to isolate peripheral blood mononuclear cells from blood. The germline V gene (reference sequence) specifies DFQATT as CDR1 and SNEGSKA as CDR2. Measured from the cysteine to the phenylalanine, the CDR3 is 15 residues long. The coding DNA is unavailable. The chain is made from TRBV20-1 and TRBJ2-3; TCRdb's D gene call, TRBD1, goes unchecked for lack of DNA. Sequencing used blood T cells: a sorted CD56 or NKG2C T cell subset, CD4+ or CD8+ T cells, or bulk PBMC T cells (not recorded which). The sequence came from a man between 18 and 29 years old in good health. Donor details come from another sample of the same person, matched by shared clones. The CDR3 reads CSARRRPGQGPTQYF.